The T cell receptor beta chain under discussion was sequenced for a study of cytomegalovirus exposure and HLA in healthy donors. Study background: Out of fewer than 500 genotyped donors, approximately 84% belonged to the Caucasian-associated ancestry cluster.

The primer mix had 60 Vbeta and 13 Jbeta primers. Clones were sequenced by immunoSEQ multiplex PCR, and TCRdb holds only the in-frame ones, with some missing. The sample yields fewer than 250,000 clones, over 60% seen once. The CDR3 is 19 amino acids. V lost 5 bases, J lost 7 bases, and 21 bases stayed unmatched. The germline V gene has CDR1 SGHAT and CDR2 FQNNGV. The receptor's source is a man aged 18 to 29 in good health and CMV-seronegative. Sequenced: PBMCs. The rearrangement links TRBV11-2 to TRBJ2-7; TRBD2 aligns across 12 bases. CDR3 DNA sequence: TGTGCCAGCAGCCGCCAACCGTGGACTAGCGGGAAAGCGGGTCGGGAGCAGTACTTC. Protein sequence: CASSRQPWTSGKAGREQYF.